The entry that follows covers one T cell receptor (beta chain) sequence. Its target is not known. The PCR was carried out with 60 Vbeta primers and 13 Jbeta primers. Clones were read by immunoSEQ multiplex PCR, and TCRdb kept only the in-frame ones, dropping some. The listing contains tens of thousands of clones. This sample stems from a study of cytomegalovirus exposure and HLA in healthy donors. For the study at large: Researchers previously reported finding fewer than 120 million unique TCR beta sequences from roughly 170 million T cells.

Study-level results: The authors enumerated 180 or so TCR beta chains as linked to cytomegalovirus.

Donors showed nominal health when sampled, although they likely had unrecorded immune exposures. The junction had 13 bases not matched to a gene; V was cut back by 5 bases and J by 10 bases. This CDR3 contains 15 residues. Germline CDR1 SEHNR, CDR2 FQNEAQ (reference sequence). The chain recombines TRBV7-9 with TRBJ1-4; 7 nucleotides agree with TRBD1. The sequenced sample was PBMCs. The TCR originated in a female donor in good health and CMV-seropositive. CDR3 loop: CASSAGTGQAGKLFF. The CDR3 DNA sequence: TGTGCCAGCAGCGCCGGGACCGGACAGGCCGGAAAACTGTTTTTT.